This TCR beta chain was sequenced in a study of long-term antiretroviral therapy in people with HIV. For each donor, at least one pre-ART and at least two post-ART PBMC samples were available. Per the germline V gene, CDR1 is SGHTA and CDR2 is FQGNSA. The CDR3 spans 15 residues. The V end lost 1 base, the J end lost 3 bases, and 10 bases lay between the germline ends. Assay version v3.0 of immunoSEQ was used, and it was run at survey level. Clones were sequenced by immunoSEQ multiplex PCR, and TCRdb holds only the in-frame ones, with some missing. The sample holds 30,000 to 40,000 clones; 80% to 90% are singletons and the top ten take about an eighth. Whole-study findings and limits: Subsequent to ART, diversity was augmented yet persisted below that of transplant donor controls.

There are a few counts of this clone. What it binds is unknown. The chain has TRBV7-2 and TRBJ1-5; D gene ambiguous. This TCR was recovered from a man between 18 and 35 years old with HIV. Sequencing was performed on unsorted PBMCs, taken 0.3 years after starting antiretroviral therapy. This CDR3 reads CASSLVLGSNQPQHF. In nucleotides, the CDR3 is TGTGCCAGCAGCTTAGTTCTGGGTTCCAATCAGCCCCAGCATTTT.